Sequencing of this T cell receptor beta chain was carried out in a study of tumor and adjacent non-tumor tissue in lung cancer. For the study at large: The patients, 10 to 11 men and a few women, were roughly 31 to 80 with stage I to III disease. Each sample yielded around 4 million productive TCRbeta reads on average.

RNA was extracted from bulk tissue without any cell sorting. The germline CDR1 and CDR2 sequences are DFQATT and SNEGSKA (reference sequence). The CDR3 contains 13 residues. J gave up 5 bases and V 6 bases, and 8 bases lay outside the gene matches. This clonotype was found many times. A modified ARM-PCR protocol with three rounds of nested PCR amplified TCRbeta. Using its own MiXCR run on the multiplex PCR reads, TCRdb lists one record per CDR3 protein. Of under 150,000 distinct CDR3 sequences listed, around 65% are singletons. The specimen sequenced was lung tumor tissue. The sequence came from a man in his 60s with small cell lung cancer. This chain uses TRBV20-1 with TRBJ2-7; TRBD1 matches 9 bases. The CDR3, as DNA: TGCAGTGCGAACAACAGGGGGCTCGACGAGCAGTACTTC. This encodes CSANNRGLDEQYF.